This T cell receptor beta chain was sequenced in a study of cytomegalovirus exposure and HLA in healthy donors. V shed 5 bases, J shed 5 bases, and the junction held 16 bases outside the gene matches. The V gene's germline CDR1 is SGHTA and CDR2 FQGNSA. The CDR3 is 17 residues long. PCR involved 60 Vbeta and 13 Jbeta primers. The assay was immunoSEQ multiplex PCR, and TCRdb's table has in-frame clones only and misses some. The table lists under 200,000 clones, approximately 80% of them singletons. The source is a woman in her forties in good health and CMV-seropositive. This chain joins TRBV7-2 and TRBJ2-5; 8 positions agree with TRBD1. Sequences were obtained from PBMCs. The CDR3 sequence: CASSPRGQGPTGETQYF. CDR3 sequence (DNA): TGTGCCAGCAGCCCCCGAGGACAGGGACCAACCGGGGAGACCCAGTACTTC. Supplemented by reference TRBV7-2 and TRBJ2-5, the full variable domain reads GAGVSQSPSNKVTEKGKDVELRCDPISGHTALYWYRQSLGQGLEFLIYFQGNSAPDKSGLPSDRFSAERTGGSVSTLTIQRTQQEDSAVYLCASSPRGQGPTGETQYFGPGTRLLVL.